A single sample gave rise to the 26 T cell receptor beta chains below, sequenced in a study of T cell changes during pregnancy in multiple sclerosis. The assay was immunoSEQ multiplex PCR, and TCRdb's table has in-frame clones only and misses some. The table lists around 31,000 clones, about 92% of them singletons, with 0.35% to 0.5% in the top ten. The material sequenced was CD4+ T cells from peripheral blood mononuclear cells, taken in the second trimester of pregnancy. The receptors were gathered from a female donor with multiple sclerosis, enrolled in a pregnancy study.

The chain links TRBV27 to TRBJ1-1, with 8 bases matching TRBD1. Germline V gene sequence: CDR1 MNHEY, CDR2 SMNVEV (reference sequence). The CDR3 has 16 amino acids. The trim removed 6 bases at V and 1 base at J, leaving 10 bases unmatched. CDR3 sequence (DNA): TGTGCCAGCAGGCAACTCCAGGGGGCAGGGAACACTGAAGCTTTCTTT. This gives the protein CASRQLQGAGNTEAFF.

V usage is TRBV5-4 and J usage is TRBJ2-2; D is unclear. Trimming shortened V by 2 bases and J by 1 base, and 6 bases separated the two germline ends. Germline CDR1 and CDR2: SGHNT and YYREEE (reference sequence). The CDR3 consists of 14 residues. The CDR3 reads CASSFGGNTGELFF. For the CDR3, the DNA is TGTGCCAGCAGCTTTGGCGGGAACACCGGGGAGCTGTTTTTT.

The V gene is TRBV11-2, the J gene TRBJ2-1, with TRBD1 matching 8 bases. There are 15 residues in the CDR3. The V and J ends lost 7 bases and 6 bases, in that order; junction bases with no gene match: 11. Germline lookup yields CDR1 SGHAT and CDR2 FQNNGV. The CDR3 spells CASTRGQGASNEQFF. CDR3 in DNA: TGTGCCAGCACCAGGGGGCAGGGGGCCTCCAATGAGCAGTTCTTC.

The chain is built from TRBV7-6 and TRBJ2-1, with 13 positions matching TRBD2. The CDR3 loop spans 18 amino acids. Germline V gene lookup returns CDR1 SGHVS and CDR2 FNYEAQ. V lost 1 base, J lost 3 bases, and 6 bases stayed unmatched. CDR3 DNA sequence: TGTGCCAGCAGCTTAGTAATGGGACTAGCGGGGATCTACAATGAGCAGTTCTTC. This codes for CASSLVMGLAGIYNEQFF.

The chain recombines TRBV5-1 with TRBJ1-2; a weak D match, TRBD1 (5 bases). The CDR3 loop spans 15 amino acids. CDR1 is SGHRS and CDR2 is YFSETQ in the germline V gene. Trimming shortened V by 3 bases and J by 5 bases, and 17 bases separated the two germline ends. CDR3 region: CASSSAGGSGYGYTF. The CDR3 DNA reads TGCGCCAGCAGCTCTGCTGGGGGGTCGGGGTATGGCTACACCTTC.

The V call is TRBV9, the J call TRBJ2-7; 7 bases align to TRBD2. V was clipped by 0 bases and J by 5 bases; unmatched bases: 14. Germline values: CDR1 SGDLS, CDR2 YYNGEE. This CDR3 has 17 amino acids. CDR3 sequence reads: CASSVEFPGGSANEQYF. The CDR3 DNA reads TGTGCCAGCAGCGTAGAGTTCCCGGGCGGGAGCGCGAACGAGCAGTACTTC.

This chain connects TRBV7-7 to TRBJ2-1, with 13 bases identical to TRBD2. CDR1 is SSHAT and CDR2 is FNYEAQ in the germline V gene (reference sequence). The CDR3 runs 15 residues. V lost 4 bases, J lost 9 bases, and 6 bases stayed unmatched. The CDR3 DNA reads TGTGCCAGCAGCTCCGGGACTAGCGGGAAGGGTGAGCAGTTCTTC. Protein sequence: CASSSGTSGKGEQFF. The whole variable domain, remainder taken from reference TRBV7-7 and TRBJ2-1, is GAGVSQSPRYKVTKRGQDVTLRCDPISSHATLYWYQQALGQGPEFLTYFNYEAQPDKSGLPSDRFSAERPEGSISTLTIQRTEQRDSAMYRCASSSGTSGKGEQFFGPGTRLTVL.

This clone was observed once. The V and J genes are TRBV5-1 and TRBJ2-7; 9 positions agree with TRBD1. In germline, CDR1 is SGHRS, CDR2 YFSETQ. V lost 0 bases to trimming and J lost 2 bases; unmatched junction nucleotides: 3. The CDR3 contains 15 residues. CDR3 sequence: CASSLEWTGAYEQYF. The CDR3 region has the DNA TGCGCCAGCAGCTTGGAATGGACAGGGGCCTACGAGCAGTACTTC.

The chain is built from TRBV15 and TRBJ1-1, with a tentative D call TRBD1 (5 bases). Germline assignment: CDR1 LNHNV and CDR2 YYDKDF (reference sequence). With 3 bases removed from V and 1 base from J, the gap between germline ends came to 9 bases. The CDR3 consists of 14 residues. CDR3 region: CATSRAGENTEAFF. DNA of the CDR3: TGTGCCACCAGCAGGGCGGGGGAGAACACTGAAGCTTTCTTT.

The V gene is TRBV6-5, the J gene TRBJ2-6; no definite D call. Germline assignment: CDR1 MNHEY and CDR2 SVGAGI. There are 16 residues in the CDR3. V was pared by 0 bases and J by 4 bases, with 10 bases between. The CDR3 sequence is CASSYSKRRGANVLTF. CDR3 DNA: TGTGCCAGCAGTTACTCGAAGCGACGGGGGGCCAACGTCCTGACTTTC.

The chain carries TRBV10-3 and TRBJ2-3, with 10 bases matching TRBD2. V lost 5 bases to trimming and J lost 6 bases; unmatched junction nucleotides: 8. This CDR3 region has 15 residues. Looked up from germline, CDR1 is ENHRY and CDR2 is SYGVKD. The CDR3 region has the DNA TGTGCCATCAGTAGTTCTAGCGGGAGCCTGGATACGCAGTATTTT. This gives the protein CAISSSSGSLDTQYF.

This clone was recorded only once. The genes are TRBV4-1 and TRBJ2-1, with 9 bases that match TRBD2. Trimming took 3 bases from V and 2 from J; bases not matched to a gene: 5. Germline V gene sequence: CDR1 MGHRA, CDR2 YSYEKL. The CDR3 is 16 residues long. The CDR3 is CASSQGLADAYNEQFF. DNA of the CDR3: TGCGCCAGCAGCCAGGGACTAGCCGACGCCTACAATGAGCAGTTCTTC.

The CDR3 coding sequence is TGCGCCAGCAGCTGGGGACAGGGAACCGAGCAGTACTTC. This sequence encodes CASSWGQGTEQYF. The J gene is TRBJ2-7, the V gene TRBV5-1, with 9 bases lining up with TRBD1. CDR1 and CDR2 from the germline V gene are SGHRS and YFSETQ. V trimming: 3 bases; J trimming: 6 bases; junction bases outside the gene matches: 4. The CDR3 runs 13 residues.

This chain's CDR3 is CASSRIAGGLSYNEQFF. In nucleotides, the CDR3 is TGTGCCAGCAGCCGCATAGCGGGGGGACTCTCCTACAATGAGCAGTTCTTC. This chain connects TRBV11-2 to TRBJ2-1, with 10 bases aligning to TRBD2. This CDR3 comprises 17 residues. Unmatched junction bases numbered 7, after V lost 5 bases and J lost 0 bases. Per the germline V gene, CDR1 is SGHAT and CDR2 is FQNNGV.

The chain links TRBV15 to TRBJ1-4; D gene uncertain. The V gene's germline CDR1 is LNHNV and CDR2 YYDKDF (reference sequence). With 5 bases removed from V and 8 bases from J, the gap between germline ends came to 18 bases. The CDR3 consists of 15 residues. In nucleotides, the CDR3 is TGTGCCACCAGCTGGTTGGGTGGAGTCGCGGAAAAACTGTTTTTT. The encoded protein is CATSWLGGVAEKLFF. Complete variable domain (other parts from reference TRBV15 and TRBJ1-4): DAMVIQNPRYQVTQFGKPVTLSCSQTLNHNVMYWYQQKSSQAPKLLFHYYDKDFNNEADTPDNFQSRRPNTSFCFLDIRSPGLGDTAMYLCATSWLGGVAEKLFFGSGTQLSVL.

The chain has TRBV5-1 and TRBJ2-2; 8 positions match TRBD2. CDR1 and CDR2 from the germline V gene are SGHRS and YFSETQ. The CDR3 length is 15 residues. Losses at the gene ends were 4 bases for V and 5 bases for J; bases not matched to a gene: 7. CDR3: CASSRGLENTGELFF. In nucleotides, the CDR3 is TGCGCCAGCAGCAGGGGACTAGAAAATACCGGGGAGCTGTTTTTT.

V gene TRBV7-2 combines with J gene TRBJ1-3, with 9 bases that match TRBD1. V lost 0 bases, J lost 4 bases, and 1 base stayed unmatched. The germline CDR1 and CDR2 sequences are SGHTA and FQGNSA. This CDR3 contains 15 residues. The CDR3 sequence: CASSLATGGGNTIYF. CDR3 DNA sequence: TGTGCCAGCAGCTTAGCGACAGGGGGAGGAAACACCATATATTTT.

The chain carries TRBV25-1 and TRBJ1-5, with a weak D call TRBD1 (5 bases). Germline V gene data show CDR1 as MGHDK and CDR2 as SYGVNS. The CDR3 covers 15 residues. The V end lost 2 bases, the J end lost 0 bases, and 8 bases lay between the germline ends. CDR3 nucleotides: TGTGCCAGCAGTGAACGGGGGAATAGCAATCAGCCCCAGCATTTT. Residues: CASSERGNSNQPQHF.

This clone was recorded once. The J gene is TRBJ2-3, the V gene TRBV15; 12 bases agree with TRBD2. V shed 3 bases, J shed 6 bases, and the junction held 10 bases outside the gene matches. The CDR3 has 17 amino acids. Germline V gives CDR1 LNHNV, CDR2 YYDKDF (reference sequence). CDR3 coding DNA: TGTGCCACCAGCAGTACCCTAGCGGGGGGGCGATCGGATACGCAGTATTTT. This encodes CATSSTLAGGRSDTQYF.

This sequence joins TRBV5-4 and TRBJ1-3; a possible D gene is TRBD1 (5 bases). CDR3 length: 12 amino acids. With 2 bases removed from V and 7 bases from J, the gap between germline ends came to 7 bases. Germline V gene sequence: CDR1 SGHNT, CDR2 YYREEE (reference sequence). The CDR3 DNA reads TGTGCCAGCAGCTTCAGGGTTAACACCATATATTTT. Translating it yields CASSFRVNTIYF.

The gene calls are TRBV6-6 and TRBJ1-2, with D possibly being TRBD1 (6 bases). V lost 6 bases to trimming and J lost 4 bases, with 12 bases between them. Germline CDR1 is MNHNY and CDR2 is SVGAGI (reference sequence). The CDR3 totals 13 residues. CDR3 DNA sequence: TGTGCCAGCAGGAAGGGACAAGGCTATGGCTACACCTTC. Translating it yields CASRKGQGYGYTF.

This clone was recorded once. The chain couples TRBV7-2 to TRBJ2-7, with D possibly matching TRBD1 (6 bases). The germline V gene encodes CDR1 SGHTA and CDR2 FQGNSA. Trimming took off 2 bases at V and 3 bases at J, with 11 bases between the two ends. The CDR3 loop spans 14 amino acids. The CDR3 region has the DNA TGTGCCAGCAGCTTATCGACAGGTTTCTACGAGCAGTACTTC. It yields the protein CASSLSTGFYEQYF.

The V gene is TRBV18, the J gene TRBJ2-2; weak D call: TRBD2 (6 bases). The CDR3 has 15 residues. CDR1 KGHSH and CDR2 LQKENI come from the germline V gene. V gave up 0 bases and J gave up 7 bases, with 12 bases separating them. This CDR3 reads CASSPPGGVSGELFF. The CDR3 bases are TGTGCCAGCTCACCACCGGGGGGAGTCAGCGGGGAGCTGTTTTTT.

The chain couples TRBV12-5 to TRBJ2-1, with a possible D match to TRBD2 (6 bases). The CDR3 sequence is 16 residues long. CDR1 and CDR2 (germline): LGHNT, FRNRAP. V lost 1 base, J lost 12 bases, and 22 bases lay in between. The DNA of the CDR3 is TGTGCTAGTGGTTTGGCTCGCCCGGCGGTCCGGGGAGGGCAGTTCTTC. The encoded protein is CASGLARPAVRGGQFF. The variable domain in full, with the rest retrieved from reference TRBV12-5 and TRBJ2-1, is DARVTQTPRHKVTEMGQEVTMRCQPILGHNTVFWYRQTMMQGLELLAYFRNRAPLDDSGMPKDRFSAEMPDATLATLKIQPSEPRDSAVYFCASGLARPAVRGGQFFGPGTRLTVL.

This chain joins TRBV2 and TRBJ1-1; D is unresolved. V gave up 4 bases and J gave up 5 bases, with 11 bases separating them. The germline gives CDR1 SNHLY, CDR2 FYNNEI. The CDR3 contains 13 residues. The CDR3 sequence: CASSVRVATEAFF. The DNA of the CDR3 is TGTGCCAGCAGTGTAAGGGTAGCGACTGAAGCTTTCTTT.

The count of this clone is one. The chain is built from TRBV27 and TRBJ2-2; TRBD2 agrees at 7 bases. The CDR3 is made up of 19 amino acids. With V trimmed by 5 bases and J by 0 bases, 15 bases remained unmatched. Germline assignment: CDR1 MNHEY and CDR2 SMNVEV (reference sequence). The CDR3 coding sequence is TGTGCCAGCAGTCCCCACCGGGGGGAGGCGGATGCGAACACCGGGGAGCTGTTTTTT. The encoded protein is CASSPHRGEADANTGELFF.